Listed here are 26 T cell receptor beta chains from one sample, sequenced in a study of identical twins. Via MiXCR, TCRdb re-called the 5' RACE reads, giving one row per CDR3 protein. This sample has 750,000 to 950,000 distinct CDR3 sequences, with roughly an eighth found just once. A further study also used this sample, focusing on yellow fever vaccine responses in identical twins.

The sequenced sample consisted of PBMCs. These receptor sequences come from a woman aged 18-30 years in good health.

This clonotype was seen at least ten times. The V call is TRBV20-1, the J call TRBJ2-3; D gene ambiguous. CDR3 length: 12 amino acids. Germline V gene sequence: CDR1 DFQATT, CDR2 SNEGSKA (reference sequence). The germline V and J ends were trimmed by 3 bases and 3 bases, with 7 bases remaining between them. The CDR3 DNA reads TGCAGTGCTAGCACCAGTACAGATACGCAGTATTTT. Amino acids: CSASTSTDTQYF.

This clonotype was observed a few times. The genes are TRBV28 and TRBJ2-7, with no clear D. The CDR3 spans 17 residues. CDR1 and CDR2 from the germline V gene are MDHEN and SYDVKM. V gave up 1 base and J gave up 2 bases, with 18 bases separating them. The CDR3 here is CASSLSPYNLPTYEQYV. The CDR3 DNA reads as TGTGCCAGCAGTTTATCCCCCTATAACCTCCCAACCTACGAGCAGTACGTC.

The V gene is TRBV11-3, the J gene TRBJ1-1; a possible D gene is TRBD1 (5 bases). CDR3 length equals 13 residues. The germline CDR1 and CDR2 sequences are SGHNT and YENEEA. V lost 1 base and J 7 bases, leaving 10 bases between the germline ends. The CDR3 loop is CASSLGGGFEAFF. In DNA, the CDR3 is TGTGCCAGCAGCTTAGGGGGGGGGTTTGAAGCTTTCTTT.

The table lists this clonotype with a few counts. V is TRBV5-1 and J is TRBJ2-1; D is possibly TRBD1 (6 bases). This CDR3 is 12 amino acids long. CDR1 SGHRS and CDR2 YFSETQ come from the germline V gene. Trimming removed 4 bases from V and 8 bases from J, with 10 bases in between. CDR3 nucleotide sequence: TGCGCCAGCAGCGTTACAGGGTATGAGCAGTTCTTC. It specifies CASSVTGYEQFF.

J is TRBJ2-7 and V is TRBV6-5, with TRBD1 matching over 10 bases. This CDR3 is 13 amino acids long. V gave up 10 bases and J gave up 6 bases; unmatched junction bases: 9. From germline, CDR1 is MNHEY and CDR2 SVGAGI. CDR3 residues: CATAGTGVPEQYF. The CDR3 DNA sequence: TGTGCCACCGCCGGGACAGGGGTCCCCGAGCAGTACTTC.

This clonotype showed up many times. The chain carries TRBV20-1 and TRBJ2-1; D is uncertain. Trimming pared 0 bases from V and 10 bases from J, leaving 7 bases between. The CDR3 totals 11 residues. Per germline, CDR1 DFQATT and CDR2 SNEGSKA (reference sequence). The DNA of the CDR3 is TGCAGTGCTAGAGATCTAGGGGAGCAGTTCTTC. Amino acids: CSARDLGEQFF.

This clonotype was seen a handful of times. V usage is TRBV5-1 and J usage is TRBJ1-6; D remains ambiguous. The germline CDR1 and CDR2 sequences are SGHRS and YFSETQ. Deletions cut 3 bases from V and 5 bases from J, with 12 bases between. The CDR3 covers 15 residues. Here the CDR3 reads CASSWASEDNSPLHF. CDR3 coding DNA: TGCGCCAGCAGCTGGGCCTCGGAGGATAATTCACCCCTCCACTTT.

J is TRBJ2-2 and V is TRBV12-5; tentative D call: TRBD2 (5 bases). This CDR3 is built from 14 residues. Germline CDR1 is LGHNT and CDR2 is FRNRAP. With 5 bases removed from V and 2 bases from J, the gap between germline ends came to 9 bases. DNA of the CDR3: TGTGCTAGTGGTAGCGGTCAAAACACCGGGGAGCTGTTTTTT. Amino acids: CASGSGQNTGELFF.

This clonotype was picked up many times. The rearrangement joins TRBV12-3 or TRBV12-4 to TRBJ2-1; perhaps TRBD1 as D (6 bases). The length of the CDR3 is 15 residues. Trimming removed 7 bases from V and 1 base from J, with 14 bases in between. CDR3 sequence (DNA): TGTGCCAGCATTAAGGACCAGGGGTCCTACAATGAGCAGTTCTTC. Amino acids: CASIKDQGSYNEQFF.

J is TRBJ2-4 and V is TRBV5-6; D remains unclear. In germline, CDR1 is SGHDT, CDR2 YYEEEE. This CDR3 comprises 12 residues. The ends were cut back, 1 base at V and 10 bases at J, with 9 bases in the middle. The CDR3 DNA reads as TGTGCCAGCAGCTTGTTTTTGCAAATTCAGTACTTC. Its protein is CASSLFLQIQYF.

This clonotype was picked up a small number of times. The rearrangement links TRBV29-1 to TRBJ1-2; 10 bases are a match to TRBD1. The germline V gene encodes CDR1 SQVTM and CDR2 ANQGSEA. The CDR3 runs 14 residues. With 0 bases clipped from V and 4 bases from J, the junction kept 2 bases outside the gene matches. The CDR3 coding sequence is TGCAGCGTTGAAGATCGACAGGGGGCCTATGGCTACACCTTC. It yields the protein CSVEDRQGAYGYTF.

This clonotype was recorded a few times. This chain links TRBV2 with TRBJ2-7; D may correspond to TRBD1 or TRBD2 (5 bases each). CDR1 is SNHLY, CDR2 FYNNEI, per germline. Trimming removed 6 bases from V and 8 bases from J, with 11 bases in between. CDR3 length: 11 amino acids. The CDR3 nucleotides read TGTGCCAGCAGGCAACCGGGACAGCAGTACTTC. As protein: CASRQPGQQYF.

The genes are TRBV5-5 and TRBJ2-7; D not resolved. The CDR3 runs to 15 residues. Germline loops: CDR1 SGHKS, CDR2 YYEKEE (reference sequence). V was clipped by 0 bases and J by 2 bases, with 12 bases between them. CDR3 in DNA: TGTGCCAGCAGCTTGGTTGGGCAGTCCCCCTACGAGCAGTACTTC. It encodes CASSLVGQSPYEQYF.

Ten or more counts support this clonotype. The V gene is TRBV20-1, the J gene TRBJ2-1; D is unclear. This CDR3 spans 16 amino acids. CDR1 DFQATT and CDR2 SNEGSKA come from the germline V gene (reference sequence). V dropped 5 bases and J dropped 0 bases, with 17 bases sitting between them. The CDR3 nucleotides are TGCAGTGCTCATTACTCAGCGCGAAGCTCCTACAATGAGCAGTTCTTC. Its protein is CSAHYSARSSYNEQFF.

The CDR3 DNA reads TGTGCCAGCAGCCCGCCCAGCGGCGCGACCACCGGGGAGCTGTTTTTT. As protein: CASSPPSGATTGELFF. The rearrangement links TRBV7-2 to TRBJ2-2; the D gene is possibly TRBD2 (5 bases). Germline CDR1 is SGHTA and CDR2 is FQGNSA. This CDR3 spans 16 amino acids. With 5 bases removed from V and 4 bases from J, the gap between germline ends came to 17 bases.

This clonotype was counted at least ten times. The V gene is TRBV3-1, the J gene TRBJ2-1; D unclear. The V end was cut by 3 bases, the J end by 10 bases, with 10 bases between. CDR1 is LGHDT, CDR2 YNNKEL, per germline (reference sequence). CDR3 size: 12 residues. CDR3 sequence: CASSQYWNEQFF. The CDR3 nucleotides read TGTGCCAGCAGCCAGTACTGGAACGAGCAGTTCTTC.

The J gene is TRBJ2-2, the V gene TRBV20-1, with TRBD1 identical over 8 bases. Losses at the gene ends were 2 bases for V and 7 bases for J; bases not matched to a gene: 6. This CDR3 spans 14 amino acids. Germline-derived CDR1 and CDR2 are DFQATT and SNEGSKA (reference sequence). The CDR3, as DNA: TGCAGTGCTAGAATGCCAGGGGGCCTCGGGGAGCTGTTTTTT. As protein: CSARMPGGLGELFF.

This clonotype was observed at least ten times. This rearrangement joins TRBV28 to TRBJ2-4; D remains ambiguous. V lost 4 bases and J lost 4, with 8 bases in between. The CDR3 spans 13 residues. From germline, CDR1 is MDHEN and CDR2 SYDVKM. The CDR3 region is CASSSGRKNIQYF. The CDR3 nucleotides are TGTGCCAGCAGTTCCGGACGGAAAAACATTCAGTACTTC.

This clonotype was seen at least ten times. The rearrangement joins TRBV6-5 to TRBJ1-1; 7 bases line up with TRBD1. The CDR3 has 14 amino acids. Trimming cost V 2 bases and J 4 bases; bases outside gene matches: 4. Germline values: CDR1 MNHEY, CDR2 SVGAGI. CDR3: CASSYSRGTTEAFF. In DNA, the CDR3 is TGTGCCAGCAGTTACAGCAGGGGGACCACTGAAGCTTTCTTT.

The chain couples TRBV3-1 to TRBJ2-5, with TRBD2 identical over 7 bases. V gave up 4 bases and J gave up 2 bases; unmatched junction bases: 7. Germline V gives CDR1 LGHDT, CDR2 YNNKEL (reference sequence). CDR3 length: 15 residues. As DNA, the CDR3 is TGTGCCAGCAGCCGGGGGGGGACCGTACAAGAGACCCAGTACTTC. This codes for CASSRGGTVQETQYF.

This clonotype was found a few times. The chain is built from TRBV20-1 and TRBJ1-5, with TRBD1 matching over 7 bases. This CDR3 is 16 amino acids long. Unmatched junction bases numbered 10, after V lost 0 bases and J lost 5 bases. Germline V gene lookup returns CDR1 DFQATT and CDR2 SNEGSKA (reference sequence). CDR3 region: CSARDGTDYSHQPQHF. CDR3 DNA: TGCAGTGCTAGAGATGGGACAGACTATAGTCATCAGCCCCAGCATTTT.

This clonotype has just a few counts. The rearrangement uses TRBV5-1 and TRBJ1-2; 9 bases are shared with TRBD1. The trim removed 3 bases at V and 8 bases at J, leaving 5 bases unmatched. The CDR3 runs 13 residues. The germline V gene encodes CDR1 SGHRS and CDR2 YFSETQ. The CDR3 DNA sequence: TGCGCCAGCAGCTCGGGACAGGGAGCGGGCTACACCTTC. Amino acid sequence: CASSSGQGAGYTF.

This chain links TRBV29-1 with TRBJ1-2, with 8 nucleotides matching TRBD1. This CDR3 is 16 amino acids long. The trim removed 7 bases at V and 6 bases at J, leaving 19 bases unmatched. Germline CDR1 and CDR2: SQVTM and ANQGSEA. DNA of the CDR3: TGCAGCGCCGTCCCCGGGACAGGCGATTACCACCATGGCTACACCTTC. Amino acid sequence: CSAVPGTGDYHHGYTF.

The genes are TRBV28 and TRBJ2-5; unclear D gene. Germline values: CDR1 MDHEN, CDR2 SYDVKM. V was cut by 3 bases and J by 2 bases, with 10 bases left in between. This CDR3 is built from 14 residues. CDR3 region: CASSLTDTQETQYF. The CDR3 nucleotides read TGTGCCAGCAGTTTGACCGACACACAAGAGACCCAGTACTTC.

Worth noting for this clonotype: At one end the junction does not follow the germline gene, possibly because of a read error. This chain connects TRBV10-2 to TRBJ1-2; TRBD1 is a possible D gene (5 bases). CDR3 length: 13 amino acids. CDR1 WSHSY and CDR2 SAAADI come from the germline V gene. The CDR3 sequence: CASSEAGLGPPYF. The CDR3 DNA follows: TGCGCCAGCAGTGAGGCGGGGCTCGGGCCTCCTTACTTC.

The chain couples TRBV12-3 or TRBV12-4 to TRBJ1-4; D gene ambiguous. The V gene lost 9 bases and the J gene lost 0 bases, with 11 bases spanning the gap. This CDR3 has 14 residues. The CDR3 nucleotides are TGTGCCAGTACGAAGAGTGCAACTAATGAAAAACTGTTTTTT. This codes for CASTKSATNEKLFF.